The rows below give T cell receptor beta chains drawn from one sample of a study of PD-1 blockade in mismatch repair-deficient tumors. Generated by immunoSEQ multiplex PCR, the TCRdb table keeps only in-frame clones and is missing some. The sample consists of about 39,000 clones, over 80% of them appearing once. Sequencing used PBMCs, obtained roughly nine months after starting pembrolizumab. The receptors were sampled from an adult with mismatch repair-deficient cancer. Each CDR3 is given with its conserved first and last residue. D genes are given only for firm matches. A row's size may be missing; if present it is once, few, many or a size class.

>TRBJ1-1|.|.|TRBV6-6
TGTGCCAGGAACCCGGGGGGGGCGGACACTGAAGCTTTCTTT
CARNPGGADTEAFF
>TRBJ2-7|.|.|TRBV25-1
TGTGCCAGCAGTGAATATGTTTCAGGAGGCCCCTACGAGCAGTACTTC
CASSEYVSGGPYEQYF
>TRBJ1-2|few|TRBD1|TRBV6-1
TGTGCCAGCAGTGAATGGACAGGGCTTGGCTACACCTTC
CASSEWTGLGYTF
>TRBJ2-1|.|TRBD1|TRBV27
TGTGCCAGCAGTTCGACAGGGAATGAGCAGTTCTTC
CASSSTGNEQFF
>TRBJ2-1|.|TRBD2|TRBV7-3
TGTGCCAGCAGCCCCGATGGTAGCGGGAGGTATGAGCAGTTCTTC
CASSPDGSGRYEQFF
>TRBJ2-1|.|TRBD2|TRBV15
TGTGCCACCAGCAGAGATCGTTCTAGCGGCTACAATGAGCAGTTCTTC
CATSRDRSSGYNEQFF
>TRBJ1-6|.|.|TRBV7-8
TGTGCCAGCAGCTTTCTTTCTGGCAATTCACCCCTCCACTTT
CASSFLSGNSPLHF
>TRBJ2-7|few|TRBD1|TRBV27
TGTGCCAGCAGTTTGACCACAGGGGGCGCGTACGAGCAGTACTTC
CASSLTTGGAYEQYF
>TRBJ2-1|.|TRBD2|TRBV28
TGTGCCAGCAGTATAATAGCGGGAGGGCAGAGTGATGAGCAGTTCTTC
CASSIIAGGQSDEQFF
>TRBJ2-4|.|TRBD2|TRBV4-1
TGCGCCAGCAGCCGCTTGGCGCGGGAGGGTTCCAAAAACATTCAGTACTTC
CASSRLAREGSKNIQYF
>TRBJ2-1|.|.|TRBV4-1
TGCGCCAGCAGCCTCCCCGATAGCTCCTACAATGAGCAGTTCTTC
CASSLPDSSYNEQFF
>TRBJ2-1|.|TRBD2|TRBV30
TGTGCCTGGAGTAGGTCTAGCGGGAGCTCCTACAATGAGCAGTTCTTC
CAWSRSSGSSYNEQFF
>TRBJ2-1|.|.|TRBV5-1
TGCGCCAGCAGCTTGGCCAGTTTCGCTCTTCCGTACAGCTCCTACAATGAGCAGTTCTTC
CASSLASFALPYSSYNEQFF
>TRBJ2-1|.|.|TRBV19
TGTGCCAGTAGGGAAACTAGCTTGGTTGAGCAGTTCTTC
CASRETSLVEQFF
>TRBJ2-1|.|TRBD2|TRBV5-1
TGCGCCAGCAGCTTGCTAGCGGGAGGCAACAATGAGCAGTTCTTC
CASSLLAGGNNEQFF
>TRBJ2-6|.|.|TRBV5-1
TGCGCCAGCAGCTTGGACGCGGGCTCTGGGGCCAACGTCCTGACTTTC
CASSLDAGSGANVLTF
>TRBJ2-1|.|.|TRBV10-1
TGCGCCAGCAGTGAGAGTAGACACCCATTGACGAGCTCCTACAATGAGCAGTTCTTC
CASSESRHPLTSSYNEQFF
>TRBJ2-1|.|TRBD2|TRBV5-1
TGCGCCAGCAGCTTGGGGGGCGGGAGTGGATATAATGAGCAGTTCTTC
CASSLGGGSGYNEQFF